The clone carrying this T cell receptor (beta chain) appeared a few times. As yet, its antigen is unknown. This record comes from a study of T-cell memory formation after mild COVID-19. Study-level background: TCR clustering was largely donor specific.

Libraries for TCRalpha and TCRbeta carried sample barcodes and unique molecular identifiers via 5'RACE. TCRdb reprocessed the 5' RACE reads via MiXCR and lists one record per CDR3 protein. The repertoire consists of hundreds of thousands of distinct CDR3 sequences, with roughly 18% occurring once and the leading ten covering approximately 13%. Study findings and constraints: The main location of contracting CD4+ clones was CM and EM, and that of contracting CD8+ clones was EMRA. Pre-infection memory carried some responding clones, suggesting that cross-reactive memory joined.

The germline V gene encodes CDR1 SGHNT and CDR2 YYREEE (reference sequence). With 5 bases removed from V and 7 bases from J, the gap between germline ends came to 18 bases. The CDR3 has 15 amino acids. The V and J genes are TRBV5-4 and TRBJ2-2; no definite D call. This receptor was identified in an adult woman who had mild COVID-19 (a few samples of this study predate the infection). Cell type and time point are not known. The specimen was PBMCs or a T cell subset sorted from them (not recorded which). The CDR3 region has the DNA TGTGCCAGCAGAACTGACTCTGTGGTTGGCGGGGAGCTGTTTTTT. Translated, it gives CASRTDSVVGGELFF.